This paragraph reports one T cell receptor (beta chain). Its antigen is as yet unknown. The data are from a study of T cell responses to AZD1222 COVID-19 vaccine. Germline CDR1 reads SGHRS; CDR2 reads YFSETQ. This CDR3 comprises 16 residues. V shed 3 bases, J shed 2 bases, and the junction held 8 bases outside the gene matches. Findings and limits, study-wide: Only 5 or 6 people who got AZD1222 tested seropositive at baseline.

TCRdb's table, derived via immunoSEQ multiplex PCR, lists solely in-frame clones and lacks some. The data contain some 140,000 clones, 91% of them singletons. This receptor was taken from an adult in good health. The gene calls are TRBV5-1 and TRBJ1-3; 7 nucleotides match TRBD1. The material was peripheral blood, obtained on day 0 of AZD1222 vaccination. CDR3 sequence reads: CASSSWTGGTGNTIYF. The DNA for the CDR3 is TGCGCCAGCAGCTCTTGGACAGGCGGAACTGGAAACACCATATATTTT.